This TCR beta chain emerged from a study of beta chain features in type 1 diabetes. Study-wide results and caveats: When Type 1 diabetes patients were examined, their TCRB CDR3s proved moderately but significantly shorter in all four CD4+ subsets.

The germline gives CDR1 KGHSH, CDR2 LQKENI. The CDR3 contains 11 residues. The V end was cut by 6 bases, the J end by 5 bases, with 6 bases between. Each of the CD4+ naive, central memory, regulatory and stem cell-like memory populations was sorted via CD45RO/CCR7/CD25/CD127/CD95/CD27. Purity above 98% was achieved in all sorted populations. The entirety of the isolated RNA underwent reverse transcription, so expressed TCRB transcripts were sequenced. Roughly 3.6 million reads on average were seen across naive, central memory and regulatory T cell samples. Repertoires were generated with immunoSEQ multiplex PCR, while TCRdb's copy carries only in-frame clones and drops some. The data show some 250,000 clones, 25% to 35% seen once. At least ten counts were recorded for this clone. What it binds is not known.

This clonotype originated in a man aged 25-45 years in good health. The chain joins TRBV18 to TRBJ2-3, with D unresolved. The sequencing sample was made of central memory CD4+ T cells from blood. The CDR3 region is CASSVKDTQYF. The CDR3, as DNA: TGTGCCAGCTCCGTAAAAGATACGCAGTATTTT.